The 16 T cell receptor beta chains listed next were all sequenced from one sample in a study of OX40 agonist ivuxolimab in advanced cancers. Preparation of the library involved the immunoSEQ multiplex PCR assay. The source is immuneACCESS, and TCRdb retained only in-frame sequences with V and J called. Part of the clones is not carried over; for the studies checked, unresolved V genes explain less than half of this, and the remainder is unexplained. The sample has around 60,000 clones on record, around 90% of them singletons. Over 2.5% of the sample goes to the ten largest clones. The sequencing here drew on CD4+ or CD8+ T cells sorted from blood, taken in a trial of the OX40 agonist ivuxolimab. These receptors came from an adult with an advanced solid tumor such as melanoma, head and neck, liver or kidney cancer.

The V and J genes are TRBV15 and TRBJ1-5, with D perhaps matching TRBD1 (5 bases). The CDR3 length is 16 residues. The germline V gene encodes CDR1 LNHNV and CDR2 YYDKDF (reference sequence). Trimming removed 1 base at V and 6 bases at J, with 16 bases between. The DNA of the CDR3 is TGTGCCACCAGCAGAGGATCAGGGAGAACGGGTCAGCCCCAGCATTTT. Protein product: CATSRGSGRTGQPQHF. The full variable domain, with the rest looked up from reference TRBV15 and TRBJ1-5, is DAMVIQNPRYQVTQFGKPVTLSCSQTLNHNVMYWYQQKSSQAPKLLFHYYDKDFNNEADTPDNFQSRRPNTSFCFLDIRSPGLGDTAMYLCATSRGSGRTGQPQHFGDGTRLSIL.

The chain employs TRBV2 and TRBJ1-2, with a possible D match to TRBD1 (5 bases). Germline V gives CDR1 SNHLY, CDR2 FYNNEI. The V end was cut by 3 bases, the J end by 2 bases, with 7 bases between. This CDR3 comprises 13 residues. The CDR3 protein is CASSEWGNYGYTF. Written as DNA, the CDR3 is TGTGCCAGCAGTGAGTGGGGGAACTATGGCTACACCTTC. The complete variable domain, with remaining parts taken from reference TRBV2 and TRBJ1-2, reads EPEVTQTPSHQVTQMGQEVILRCVPISNHLYFYWYRQILGQKVEFLVSFYNNEISEKSEIFDDQFSVERPDGSNFTLKIRSTKLEDSAMYFCASSEWGNYGYTFGSGTRLTVV.

In this sample, this clone turned up a few times. The rearrangement joins TRBV30 to TRBJ1-5; D ambiguous. The ends were cut back, 0 bases at V and 0 bases at J, with 3 bases in the middle. Per the germline V gene, CDR1 is GTSNPN and CDR2 is SVGIG (reference sequence). The CDR3 covers 13 residues. The CDR3 DNA is TGTGCCTGGAGTGTGGATAGCAATCAGCCCCAGCATTTT. Translated: CAWSVDSNQPQHF.

The V call is TRBV30, the J call TRBJ2-3; 9 bases line up with TRBD2. This CDR3 spans 16 amino acids. V was pared by 5 bases and J by 6 bases, with 15 bases of the junction left unmatched. Germline lookup yields CDR1 GTSNPN and CDR2 SVGIG (reference sequence). Here the CDR3 DNA reads TGTGCCTGGGCGAGTGGTAGCGGGAGCGGTGCGGATACGCAGTATTTT. This translates into CAWASGSGSGADTQYF. The whole variable domain, remainder taken from reference TRBV30 and TRBJ2-3, is SQTIHQWPATLVQPVGSPLSLECTVEGTSNPNLYWYRQAAGRGLQLLFYSVGIGQISSEVPQNLSASRPQDRQFILSSKKLLLSDSGFYLCAWASGSGSGADTQYFGPGTRLTVL.

The V gene is TRBV5-8, the J gene TRBJ2-1, with D possibly matching TRBD1 (6 bases). The CDR3 covers 13 residues. Trimming took off 3 bases at V and 3 bases at J, with 7 bases between the two ends. Germline values: CDR1 SGHTS, CDR2 YDEGEE. The DNA for the CDR3 is TGTGCCAGCAGCTCGGACAGCTACAATGAGCAGTTCTTC. Translation gives CASSSDSYNEQFF.

The chain uses TRBV30 and TRBJ2-5; TRBD1 agrees at 7 bases. Germline loops: CDR1 GTSNPN, CDR2 SVGIG (reference sequence). The CDR3 consists of 14 residues. J gave up 7 bases and V 7 bases, and 15 bases lay outside the gene matches. In nucleotides, the CDR3 is TGTGCCTTCGATTTCGGACAGGCGGTAGGGACCCAGTACTTC. It codes for CAFDFGQAVGTQYF.

This rearrangement joins TRBV28 to TRBJ2-2; the match to TRBD1 covers 7 bases. Germline CDR1 MDHEN, CDR2 SYDVKM. The CDR3 runs to 13 residues. V was pared by 6 bases and J by 4 bases, with 2 bases of the junction left unmatched. CDR3 nucleotide sequence: TGTGCCAGCAGCCCAGGGGGCACCGGGGAGCTGTTTTTT. Its translation is CASSPGGTGELFF.

This clone came up a few times. The genes are TRBV28 and TRBJ2-5; TRBD1 is a possible D gene (6 bases). Trimming cost V 5 bases and J 4 bases, with 17 bases left between them. Germline V gene sequence: CDR1 MDHEN, CDR2 SYDVKM. The CDR3 has 15 residues. The CDR3 here is CASSPQGLGRETQYF. The CDR3 DNA follows: TGTGCCAGCAGTCCACAGGGATTGGGCAGAGAGACCCAGTACTTC. Based on the CDR3 plus reference TRBV28 and TRBJ2-5, the full variable domain is DVKVTQSSRYLVKRTGEKVFLECVQDMDHENMFWYRQDPGLGLRLIYFSYDVKMKEKGDIPEGYSVSREKKERFSLILESASTNQTSMYLCASSPQGLGRETQYFGPGTRLLVL.

Here the CDR3 reads CASSSPSPIEQFF. CDR3 DNA sequence: TGTGCCAGCAGCTCGCCCTCCCCGATTGAGCAGTTCTTC. V is TRBV11-2 and J is TRBJ2-1; D not resolved. CDR1 is SGHAT and CDR2 is FQNNGV in the germline V gene. The CDR3 contains 13 residues. Trimming shortened V by 4 bases and J by 9 bases, and 13 bases separated the two germline ends.

The gene calls are TRBV28 and TRBJ2-1, with 8 bases fitting TRBD2. V was pared by 5 bases and J by 2 bases, with 5 bases of the junction left unmatched. There are 15 residues in the CDR3. From germline, CDR1 is MDHEN and CDR2 SYDVKM. CDR3 nucleotides: TGTGCCAGCAGTGCGCCGGGACTAGCCTACAATGAGCAGTTCTTC. Translated, it gives CASSAPGLAYNEQFF.

The chain couples TRBV5-4 to TRBJ2-5; D is possibly TRBD2 (5 bases). Germline values: CDR1 SGHNT, CDR2 YYREEE (reference sequence). The CDR3 is 13 amino acids. V was shortened by 5 bases and J by 2 bases, with 10 bases between the two germline ends. The CDR3 here is CASRGRGQETQYF. The CDR3 bases are TGTGCCAGCAGGGGGAGAGGGCAAGAGACCCAGTACTTC. Drawing the rest from reference TRBV5-4 and TRBJ2-5, the complete variable domain is ETGVTQSPTHLIKTRGQQVTLRCSSQSGHNTVSWYQQALGQGPQFIFQYYREEENGRGNFPPRFSGLQFPNYSSELNVNALELDDSALYLCASRGRGQETQYFGPGTRLLVL.

V gene TRBV28 combines with J gene TRBJ2-1; 14 bases line up with TRBD2. Trimming removed 6 bases from V and 7 bases from J; junction bases left unmatched: 11. Germline V gives CDR1 MDHEN, CDR2 SYDVKM. The length of the CDR3 is 17 residues. The CDR3 bases are TGTGCCAGCAGGCCACTTTCCGGGACTAGCGGGAGAAATGAGCAGTTCTTC. As protein: CASRPLSGTSGRNEQFF.

As regards this clone: The sample carries other DNA sequences with the same CDR3. This chain uses TRBV5-4 with TRBJ2-1; D unresolved. The CDR3 runs 14 residues. Germline loops: CDR1 SGHNT, CDR2 YYREEE (reference sequence). The germline V and J ends were trimmed by 0 bases and 2 bases, with 6 bases remaining between them. CDR3 protein: CASSLDGPYNEQFF. The DNA for the CDR3 is TGTGCCAGCAGCTTGGATGGGCCCTACAATGAGCAGTTCTTC. Supplemented by reference TRBV5-4 and TRBJ2-1, the full variable domain reads ETGVTQSPTHLIKTRGQQVTLRCSSQSGHNTVSWYQQALGQGPQFIFQYYREEENGRGNFPPRFSGLQFPNYSSELNVNALELDDSALYLCASSLDGPYNEQFFGPGTRLTVL.

The chain recombines TRBV6-6 with TRBJ1-1, with 7 positions matching TRBD1. Germline V CDR1 and CDR2: MNHNY, SVGAGI (reference sequence). The CDR3 spans 14 residues. The J segment lost 10 bases and the V segment lost 6 bases, leaving 14 bases of the junction unmatched. The CDR3 DNA reads as TGTGCCAGCAGCGAACCAGGGGGTGCTTCGGCAGCTTTCTTT. As protein: CASSEPGGASAAFF.

The chain uses TRBV6-6 and TRBJ2-7; 7 nucleotides agree with TRBD2. The CDR3 contains 16 residues. Germline lookup yields CDR1 MNHNY and CDR2 SVGAGI (reference sequence). V was pared by 2 bases and J by 4 bases, with 11 bases of the junction left unmatched. DNA of the CDR3: TGTGCCAGCAGTTACGCTCCCTTTGCGGGAGATTACGAGCAGTACTTC. Its translation is CASSYAPFAGDYEQYF.

This chain links TRBV7-6 with TRBJ2-1; 9 nucleotides match TRBD1. CDR3 length: 14 residues. V shed 5 bases, J shed 5 bases, and the junction held 4 bases outside the gene matches. Germline V gene data show CDR1 as SGHVS and CDR2 as FNYEAQ. Here the CDR3 reads CASSPRDRDNEQFF. For the CDR3, the DNA is TGTGCCAGCAGCCCCCGGGACAGGGACAATGAGCAGTTCTTC. Supplemented by reference TRBV7-6 and TRBJ2-1, the full variable domain reads GAGVSQSPRYKVTKRGQDVALRCDPISGHVSLYWYRQALGQGPEFLTYFNYEAQQDKSGLPNDRFSAERPEGSISTLTIQRTEQRDSAMYRCASSPRDRDNEQFFGPGTRLTVL.